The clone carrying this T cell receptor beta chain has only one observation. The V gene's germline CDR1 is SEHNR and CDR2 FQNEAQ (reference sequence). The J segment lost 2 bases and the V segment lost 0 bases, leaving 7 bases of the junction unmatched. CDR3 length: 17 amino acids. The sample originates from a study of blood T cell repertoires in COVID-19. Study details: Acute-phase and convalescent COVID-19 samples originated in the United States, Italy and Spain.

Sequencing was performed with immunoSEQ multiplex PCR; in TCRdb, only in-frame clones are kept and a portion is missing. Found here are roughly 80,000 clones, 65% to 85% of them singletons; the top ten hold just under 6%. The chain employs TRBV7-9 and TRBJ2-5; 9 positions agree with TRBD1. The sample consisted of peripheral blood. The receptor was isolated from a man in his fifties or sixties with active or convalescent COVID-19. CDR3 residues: CASSLARTGVRQETQYF. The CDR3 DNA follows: TGTGCCAGCAGCTTAGCTCGGACAGGGGTACGGCAAGAGACCCAGTACTTC.